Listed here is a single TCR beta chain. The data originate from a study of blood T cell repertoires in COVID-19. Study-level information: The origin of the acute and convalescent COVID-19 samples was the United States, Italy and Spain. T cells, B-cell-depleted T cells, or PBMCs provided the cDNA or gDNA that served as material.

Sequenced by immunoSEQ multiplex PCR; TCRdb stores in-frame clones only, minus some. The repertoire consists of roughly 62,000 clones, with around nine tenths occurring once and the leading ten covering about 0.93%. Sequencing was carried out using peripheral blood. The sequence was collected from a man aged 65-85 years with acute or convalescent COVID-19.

The CDR3 DNA follows: TGTGCCAGCAGCTTGACTGCAGATACGCAGTATTTT. Its protein product is CASSLTADTQYF. The genes are TRBV5-6 and TRBJ2-3; no definite D call. In germline, CDR1 is SGHDT, CDR2 YYEEEE. V was trimmed by 1 base and J by 4 bases, leaving 4 bases between them. The CDR3 length is 12 residues.